The 14 T cell receptor beta chains below all came from one sample that was sequenced in a study of T cell responses to AZD1222 COVID-19 vaccine. TCRdb keeps only in-frame clones here, not all; method: immunoSEQ multiplex PCR. The sample has over 130,000 clones; around 94% are singletons. The sample here was peripheral blood, taken on day 0 of AZD1222 vaccination. The source is an adult in good health.

The CDR3 here is CASSYPISRGAWGYTF. The CDR3 DNA is TGTGCCAGCAGTTATCCCATTTCGAGGGGCGCCTGGGGCTACACCTTC. The V gene is TRBV28, the J gene TRBJ1-2, with TRBD1 as a possible D gene (5 bases). V lost 4 bases, J lost 8 bases, and 23 bases lay in between. Germline V gene data show CDR1 as MDHEN and CDR2 as SYDVKM. The CDR3 covers 16 residues.

The J gene is TRBJ2-1, the V gene TRBV5-1; the D call may be TRBD1 or TRBD2 (5 bases each). The CDR3 contains 15 residues. V lost 3 bases, J lost 9 bases, and 19 bases lay in between. Germline V gives CDR1 SGHRS, CDR2 YFSETQ. CDR3 nucleotide sequence: TGCGCCAGCAGCTCAGTCGTCAGGGAGAGTAGTGAGCAGTTCTTC. Its protein is CASSSVVRESSEQFF.

The rearrangement joins TRBV3-1 (or the pseudogene TRBV3-2) to TRBJ1-6; 8 nucleotides line up with TRBD1. The CDR3 sequence is 14 residues long. Germline trimming cut 4 bases from V and 7 bases from J; bases unmatched to any gene: 3. CDR1 and CDR2 from the germline V gene are LGHDT and YNNKEL (reference sequence). The CDR3, as DNA: TGTGCCAGCAGCCTACAGGGGGGAAATTCACCCCTCCACTTT. This codes for CASSLQGGNSPLHF.

This clone was observed once. The chain combines TRBV3-1 (or the pseudogene TRBV3-2) with TRBJ2-1; TRBD2 matches at 10 bases. The length of the CDR3 is 15 residues. The trim removed 6 bases at V and 7 bases at J, leaving 9 bases unmatched. CDR1 and CDR2 (germline): LGHDT, YNNKEL (reference sequence). CDR3 residues: CASSPLAGVTNEQFF. Written as DNA, the CDR3 is TGTGCCAGCAGTCCCCTAGCGGGAGTTACGAATGAGCAGTTCTTC.

The chain combines TRBV18 with TRBJ2-1, with 9 positions matching TRBD1. CDR3 length: 15 amino acids. Per the germline V gene, CDR1 is KGHSH and CDR2 is LQKENI. The ends lost 4 bases at V and 4 bases at J; junction bases unmatched: 5. CDR3 nucleotides: TGTGCCAGCTCACAAGGGACAGGGATATACAATGAGCAGTTCTTC. Protein product: CASSQGTGIYNEQFF.

The CDR3 bases are TGCGCCAGCAGGATTCAGGTCTATAATTCACCCCTCCACTTT. This translates into CASRIQVYNSPLHF. The V and J genes are TRBV5-1 and TRBJ1-6; D remains ambiguous. The CDR3 is 14 amino acids. Germline values: CDR1 SGHRS, CDR2 YFSETQ. V lost 5 bases to trimming and J lost 3 bases, with 9 bases between them.

V and J are TRBV7-9 and TRBJ1-2; 9 bases map to TRBD1. CDR1 SEHNR and CDR2 FQNEAQ come from the germline V gene (reference sequence). V was clipped by 5 bases and J by 5 bases; unmatched bases: 12. The CDR3 is made up of 16 amino acids. CDR3 loop: CASSLLLETGGYGYTF. For the CDR3, the DNA is TGTGCCAGCAGCCTCCTTTTAGAGACAGGGGGATATGGCTACACCTTC. The full variable domain, completed using reference TRBV7-9 and TRBJ1-2, is DTGVSQNPRHKITKRGQNVTFRCDPISEHNRLYWYRQTLGQGPEFLTYFQNEAQLEKSRLLSDRFSAERPKGSFSTLEIQRTEQGDSAMYLCASSLLLETGGYGYTFGSGTRLTVV.

The chain is built from TRBV2 and TRBJ2-1; D assignment may be TRBD1 or TRBD2 (6 bases each). In germline, CDR1 is SNHLY, CDR2 FYNNEI. The CDR3 extends over 13 amino acids. Deletions cut 4 bases from V and 9 bases from J, with 13 bases between. CDR3: CASSVRGLIEQFF. The CDR3 nucleotides read TGTGCCAGCAGTGTACGGGGGCTGATTGAGCAGTTCTTC. Together with reference TRBV2 and TRBJ2-1, the CDR3 gives the full variable domain: EPEVTQTPSHQVTQMGQEVILRCVPISNHLYFYWYRQILGQKVEFLVSFYNNEISEKSEIFDDQFSVERPDGSNFTLKIRSTKLEDSAMYFCASSVRGLIEQFFGPGTRLTVL.

V and J are TRBV7-2 and TRBJ2-2; D remains ambiguous. CDR1 is SGHTA and CDR2 is FQGNSA in the germline V gene. CDR3 length equals 13 residues. Trimming removed 3 bases at V and 3 bases at J, with 5 bases between. CDR3 nucleotide sequence: TGTGCCAGCAGCTTTTGGGACACCGGGGAGCTGTTTTTT. This encodes CASSFWDTGELFF.

The V gene is TRBV4-1, the J gene TRBJ2-1; 10 nucleotides agree with TRBD1. V shed 2 bases and J 0 bases; nucleotides not matched to a gene: 7. This CDR3 region has 18 residues. The V gene's germline CDR1 is MGHRA and CDR2 YSYEKL. As DNA, the CDR3 is TGCGCCAGCAGCCAACTCACGGGGGACAGGGGCTCCTACAATGAGCAGTTCTTC. Amino acids: CASSQLTGDRGSYNEQFF.

V and J are TRBV6-5 and TRBJ1-4; maybe TRBD1 (5 bases). V lost 0 bases and J 4 bases, leaving 9 bases between the germline ends. CDR1 is MNHEY and CDR2 is SVGAGI in the germline V gene. The CDR3 is 15 amino acids. CDR3 amino acids: CASSYSGTHNEKLFF. CDR3 bases: TGTGCCAGCAGTTACTCCGGGACGCATAATGAAAAACTGTTTTTT.

The chain is built from TRBV21-1 and TRBJ2-5. TRBV21-1 is marked as a pseudogene. The CDR3 loop spans 13 amino acids. CDR3 coding DNA: TGTGCCAGCACCAAAGCGGACCAAGAGACCCAGTACTTC. Translation gives CASTKADQETQYF.

The J gene is TRBJ1-5, the V gene TRBV15; no firm D call. With 3 bases removed from V and 2 bases from J, the gap between germline ends came to 11 bases. CDR1 is LNHNV, CDR2 YYDKDF, per germline (reference sequence). The CDR3 has 15 amino acids. The CDR3 DNA is TGTGCCACCAGCAGTCGAGGGCCCCGCAATCAGCCCCAGCATTTT. Translating it yields CATSSRGPRNQPQHF.

This clone was seen only once. The CDR3 DNA reads as TGTGCCAGCAGCAAAGAAAGGGGAAACACCATATATTTT. The encoded protein is CASSKERGNTIYF. The chain links TRBV21-1 to TRBJ1-3. TRBV21-1 is flagged as a pseudogene. The CDR3 consists of 13 residues.